The 16 T cell receptor beta chains in this list originate from one sample, sequenced in a study of blood T cell repertoires in COVID-19. Measured with immunoSEQ multiplex PCR; TCRdb has only the in-frame clones, and not every one. The sample lists some 73,000 clones; roughly 80% were seen once. Sample: peripheral blood. These receptors originate from a human donor in a cohort sampled during active COVID-19.

This clone has just one count. V gene TRBV6-2 or TRBV6-3 combines with J gene TRBJ2-2, with 7 bases identical to TRBD2. Germline V gives CDR1 MNHEY, CDR2 SVGEGT. The CDR3 totals 14 residues. V lost 2 bases to trimming and J lost 4 bases; unmatched junction nucleotides: 1. The CDR3 sequence is CASSYVAGTGELFF. The CDR3 nucleotides are TGTGCCAGCAGTTACGTAGCGGGCACCGGGGAGCTGTTTTTT.

This chain connects TRBV19 to TRBJ2-3, with D maybe TRBD2 (6 bases). The V end was cut by 5 bases, the J end by 1 base, with 16 bases between. Germline V gene sequence: CDR1 LNHDA, CDR2 SQIVND (reference sequence). The CDR3 contains 16 residues. The CDR3 coding sequence is TGTGCCAGTAGTGCCTCCGGGGGAGGCGGCACAGATACGCAGTATTTT. Protein product: CASSASGGGGTDTQYF.

This chain joins TRBV12-3 or TRBV12-4 and TRBJ2-7; D might be TRBD1 (5 bases). The CDR3 is 13 residues long. The V end was cut by 3 bases, the J end by 3 bases, with 9 bases between. Written as DNA, the CDR3 is TGTGCCAGCAGTTTGGTGCAGGGCTACGAGCAGTACTTC. It codes for CASSLVQGYEQYF.

J is TRBJ1-1 and V is TRBV19; TRBD1 might be the D (6 bases). The CDR3 is made up of 15 amino acids. Trimming shortened V by 7 bases and J by 7 bases, and 22 bases separated the two germline ends. Germline V gene data show CDR1 as LNHDA and CDR2 as SQIVND (reference sequence). The CDR3, as DNA: TGTGCCAGTACTCGGCTGGGGGGGCGACGGGATGAAGCTTTCTTT. This sequence encodes CASTRLGGRRDEAFF. Drawing the rest from reference TRBV19 and TRBJ1-1, the complete variable domain is DGGITQSPKYLFRKEGQNVTLSCEQNLNHDAMYWYRQDPGQGLRLIYYSQIVNDFQKGDIAEGYSVSREKKESFPLTVTSAQKNPTAFYLCASTRLGGRRDEAFFGQGTRLTVV.

The chain couples TRBV5-5 to TRBJ1-6, with TRBD1 matching 8 bases. Looked up from germline, CDR1 is SGHKS and CDR2 is YYEKEE (reference sequence). The CDR3 covers 15 residues. The trim removed 0 bases at V and 7 bases at J, leaving 3 bases unmatched. The CDR3 reads CASSLEQGGNSPLHF. CDR3 coding DNA: TGTGCCAGCAGCTTGGAACAGGGGGGGAATTCACCCCTCCACTTT. The whole variable domain, filled in from reference TRBV5-5 and TRBJ1-6, reads DAGVTQSPTHLIKTRGQQVTLRCSPISGHKSVSWYQQVLGQGPQFIFQYYEKEERGRGNFPDRFSARQFPNYSSELNVNALLLGDSALYLCASSLEQGGNSPLHFGNGTRLTVT.

The V gene is TRBV2, the J gene TRBJ2-5; D might be TRBD2 (6 bases). This CDR3 is 14 amino acids long. The germline V gene has CDR1 SNHLY and CDR2 FYNNEI. V was cut by 8 bases and J by 5 bases, with 18 bases left in between. The CDR3: CASYDAEGWETQYF. CDR3 DNA: TGTGCCAGCTACGACGCGGAGGGGTGGGAGACCCAGTACTTC.

The chain is built from TRBV19 and TRBJ2-7, with TRBD1 matching over 9 bases. J lost 4 bases, V lost 5 bases, and 9 bases had no gene match. CDR1 and CDR2 from the germline V gene are LNHDA and SQIVND (reference sequence). The CDR3 length is 15 residues. CDR3: CASSPDRGLRYEQYF. The CDR3 nucleotides read TGTGCCAGTAGTCCTGACAGGGGGTTGCGATACGAGCAGTACTTC.

The DNA for the CDR3 is TGTGCCATCAGTGAGAGGTGGACTAGCGGGGGGGAAAGCTCCTACAATGAGCAGTTCTTC. It specifies CAISERWTSGGESSYNEQFF. The J gene is TRBJ2-1, the V gene TRBV10-3, with 15 bases lining up with TRBD2. V lost 2 bases, J lost 0 bases, and 8 bases stayed unmatched. Per germline, CDR1 ENHRY and CDR2 SYGVKD. The CDR3 runs to 20 residues.

This rearrangement joins TRBV9 to TRBJ2-5, with 11 bases fitting TRBD2. From germline, CDR1 is SGDLS and CDR2 YYNGEE. This CDR3 has 15 residues. The V and J ends lost 4 bases and 1 base, in that order; junction bases with no gene match: 3. CDR3 nucleotide sequence: TGTGCCAGCAGCCCTAGCGGGGGGCTCCAAGAGACCCAGTACTTC. It encodes CASSPSGGLQETQYF.

The sample holds one count of this clone. This chain joins TRBV6-2 or TRBV6-3 and TRBJ2-7; 14 bases are shared with TRBD2. The CDR3 is 17 residues long. Germline CDR1 and CDR2: MNHEY and SVGEGT. V gave up 6 bases and J gave up 2 bases; unmatched junction bases: 9. The CDR3 sequence: CASSPTTSGGGTYEQYF. CDR3 DNA: TGTGCCAGCAGCCCAACGACTAGCGGGGGGGGAACCTACGAGCAGTACTTC.

V is TRBV15 and J is TRBJ1-2; D not certain. Trimming removed 5 bases at V and 4 bases at J, with 8 bases between. Germline V CDR1 and CDR2: LNHNV, YYDKDF (reference sequence). This CDR3 is 12 amino acids long. The CDR3 nucleotides read TGTGCCACCAGCTCGCCGGGCTATGGCTACACCTTC. Amino acid sequence: CATSSPGYGYTF.

V usage is TRBV5-1 and J usage is TRBJ1-4, with a possible D match to TRBD1 (6 bases). This CDR3 contains 14 residues. Germline CDR1 reads SGHRS; CDR2 reads YFSETQ. Trimming removed 3 bases from V and 5 bases from J, with 11 bases in between. The CDR3 bases are TGCGCCAGCAGCTCTGGACAGAAAAATGAAAAACTGTTTTTT. It yields the protein CASSSGQKNEKLFF.

V is TRBV18 and J is TRBJ2-1; 7 positions match TRBD1. The CDR3 runs to 16 residues. Germline assignment: CDR1 KGHSH and CDR2 LQKENI. With 4 bases clipped from V and 6 bases from J, the junction kept 12 bases outside the gene matches. The CDR3 nucleotides read TGTGCCAGCTCACAAATGCCCCGGGACAGCTTCAATGAGCAGTTCTTC. Translating gives CASSQMPRDSFNEQFF.

V usage is TRBV7-9 and J usage is TRBJ1-2, with D possibly TRBD1 on 6 matching bases. The CDR3 is 16 residues long. Germline V gives CDR1 SEHNR, CDR2 FQNEAQ (reference sequence). V was pared by 7 bases and J by 8 bases, with 26 bases between. The CDR3 spells CASMLTSGGGAEGYTF. For the CDR3, the DNA is TGTGCCAGCATGCTTACCTCGGGAGGGGGGGCTGAGGGCTACACCTTC.

The chain is built from TRBV9 and TRBJ2-5; D uncertain. V lost 0 bases and J lost 1, with 7 bases in between. CDR1 SGDLS and CDR2 YYNGEE come from the germline V gene. The CDR3 totals 14 residues. The CDR3 DNA sequence: TGTGCCAGCAGCGTAGAATCGGGCCAAGAGACCCAGTACTTC. It codes for CASSVESGQETQYF.

Notes on this clone: Sequence at one end of the junction differs from germline and may be a read error. This same CDR3 is encoded by further DNA sequences in the sample. The chain couples TRBV18 to TRBJ2-7, with 10 bases fitting TRBD1. Looked up from germline, CDR1 is KGHSH and CDR2 is LQKENI. The CDR3 totals 17 residues. CDR3 sequence reads: CASSPGQGGAAPYEQYF. As DNA, the CDR3 is TGTGCCAGTTCACCAGGACAGGGGGGCGCCGCCCCCTACGAGCAGTACTTC.